The 5 T cell receptor beta chains below were found in one sample sequenced in a study of T cell responses to AZD1222 COVID-19 vaccine. Using immunoSEQ multiplex PCR, the repertoire was profiled, and TCRdb retains in-frame clones only, with some absent. Seen here are 90,000 to 150,000 clones, about 89% observed once, and the top ten hold approximately 7.1%. Sequenced here: peripheral blood, sampled 28 days after the second AZD1222 dose. Receptor source: an adult who received the AZD1222 COVID-19 vaccine.

The rearrangement links TRBV4-2 to TRBJ2-3; the D is unclear. The CDR3 is made up of 15 amino acids. The V end was cut by 1 base, the J end by 0 bases, with 8 bases between. Germline values: CDR1 LGHNA, CDR2 YNFKEQ. The CDR3 loop reads CASSQVGGSTDTQYF. In nucleotides, the CDR3 is TGTGCCAGCAGCCAAGTGGGCGGAAGCACAGATACGCAGTATTTT.

The rearrangement uses TRBV7-3 and TRBJ2-5; no reliable D call. The CDR3 is 15 residues long. Trimming cost V 1 base and J 5 bases, with 14 bases left between them. Per the germline V gene, CDR1 is SGHTA and CDR2 is FQGTGA. The DNA of the CDR3 is TGTGCCAGCAGCTTAAATCGTGGAGATGAGGAGACCCAGTACTTC. Encoded protein: CASSLNRGDEETQYF.

This chain connects TRBV2 to TRBJ2-7, with 10 positions matching TRBD1. From germline, CDR1 is SNHLY and CDR2 FYNNEI. Trimming at V came to 2 bases and at J to 1 base, leaving 5 bases not matched to a gene. This CDR3 spans 16 amino acids. The CDR3 protein is CASSEIGTGVSYEQYF. In DNA, the CDR3 is TGTGCCAGCAGTGAAATCGGGACAGGGGTTTCCTACGAGCAGTACTTC.

For the CDR3, the DNA is TGTGCCAGCAGCTTGCAGGTTAACTATGGCTACACCTTC. Protein: CASSLQVNYGYTF. The gene calls are TRBV3-1 (or the pseudogene TRBV3-2) and TRBJ1-2, with D uncertain. The ends were cut back, 5 bases at V and 1 base at J, with 8 bases in the middle. In germline, CDR1 is LGHDT, CDR2 YNNKEL (reference sequence). This CDR3 is 13 amino acids long.

This chain uses TRBV6-5 with TRBJ2-3; TRBD2 matches at 9 bases. V lost 2 bases and J lost 5; bases outside the gene matches: 8. The CDR3 runs to 16 residues. CDR1 and CDR2 from the germline V gene are MNHEY and SVGAGI. CDR3 loop: CASSYGSGGGGDTQYF. The CDR3 DNA sequence: TGTGCCAGCAGTTACGGTAGCGGGGGCGGGGGAGATACGCAGTATTTT.